The 26 T cell receptor beta chains in this list originate from one sample, sequenced in a study of cytomegalovirus exposure and HLA in healthy donors. This PCR relied on a set of 60 Vbeta primers and 13 Jbeta primers. Measured with immunoSEQ multiplex PCR; TCRdb has only the in-frame clones, and not every one. Of 150,000 or so clones detected, roughly 74% appear once; the ten largest clones hold over 2.5%. Sequenced material: PBMCs. The receptors were sampled from a young man in good health and CMV-seronegative.

The J gene is TRBJ2-3, the V gene TRBV5-6; 7 bases map to TRBD1. V shed 1 base, J shed 9 bases, and the junction held 17 bases outside the gene matches. Germline CDR1 reads SGHDT; CDR2 reads YYEEEE. This CDR3 contains 17 residues. CDR3: CASSLLGDSTARGTQYF. CDR3 sequence (DNA): TGTGCCAGCAGCTTGTTAGGGGACAGCACCGCCAGAGGGACGCAGTATTTT.

The chain is built from TRBV7-9 and TRBJ2-7, with 7 bases matching TRBD1. The CDR3 runs to 15 residues. Germline-derived CDR1 and CDR2 are SEHNR and FQNEAQ (reference sequence). V was clipped by 4 bases and J by 6 bases; unmatched bases: 12. In DNA form, the CDR3 reads TGTGCCAGCAGCTCGGACAGGTTTCAGGTTTCCGAGCAGTACGTC. Residues: CASSSDRFQVSEQYV.

The V and J genes are TRBV7-9 and TRBJ1-5; 8 bases align to TRBD1. The CDR3 consists of 16 residues. J lost 7 bases, V lost 1 base, and 9 bases had no gene match. The germline gives CDR1 SEHNR, CDR2 FQNEAQ (reference sequence). CDR3 sequence reads: CASSLGTGRMGQPQHF. CDR3 coding DNA: TGTGCCAGCAGCTTAGGGACAGGGAGGATGGGACAGCCCCAGCATTTT.

This clone has only a few counts. The chain combines TRBV14 with TRBJ2-1; 14 positions match TRBD2. The CDR3 is 16 residues long. Per germline, CDR1 SGHDN and CDR2 FVKESK. V gave up 6 bases and J gave up 9 bases; unmatched junction bases: 10. CDR3 DNA: TGTGCCAGCAGACGCTATACCGGGACTAGCGGGGGTGAGCAGTTCTTC. Amino acids: CASRRYTGTSGGEQFF.

This clone was observed a single time. This chain uses TRBV27 with TRBJ1-6; D unclear. CDR1 and CDR2 (germline): MNHEY, SMNVEV (reference sequence). This CDR3 spans 12 amino acids. Trimming took 8 bases from V and 10 from J, leaving 12 bases between them. CDR3 sequence reads: CASRDSGSPLHF. Here the CDR3 DNA reads TGTGCCAGCCGGGATTCGGGGTCACCCCTCCACTTT.

This clone was counted a few times. V is TRBV5-1 and J is TRBJ1-5; D perhaps matches TRBD1 (5 bases). The V end was cut by 0 bases, the J end by 9 bases, with 16 bases between. The CDR3 is 15 amino acids. Germline assignment: CDR1 SGHRS and CDR2 YFSETQ. The CDR3 bases are TGCGCCAGCAGCTTGGGTCCCCAGAACCAGGGGCCCCAGCATTTT. Encoded protein: CASSLGPQNQGPQHF.

The V call is TRBV7-2, the J call TRBJ1-2, with a possible D match to TRBD1 (6 bases). Germline V gene sequence: CDR1 SGHTA, CDR2 FQGNSA. V was trimmed by 5 bases and J by 2 bases, leaving 12 bases between them. The CDR3 covers 14 residues. The CDR3 region is CASSPQRGNYGYTF. CDR3 DNA sequence: TGTGCCAGCAGCCCTCAGAGGGGGAACTATGGCTACACCTTC.

This rearrangement joins TRBV6-1 to TRBJ2-2, with 10 bases lining up with TRBD1. Losses at the gene ends were 4 bases for V and 3 bases for J; bases not matched to a gene: 2. The germline gives CDR1 MNHNS, CDR2 SASEGT. CDR3 length: 15 residues. CDR3 loop: CASSAGTGDTGELFF. The DNA of the CDR3 is TGTGCCAGCAGTGCCGGGACAGGGGACACCGGGGAGCTGTTTTTT.

The chain recombines TRBV14 with TRBJ1-2, with 8 bases lining up with TRBD1. Germline V gene sequence: CDR1 SGHDN, CDR2 FVKESK. The CDR3 is made up of 14 amino acids. Trimming took 5 bases from V and 4 from J; bases not matched to a gene: 6. CDR3 coding DNA: TGTGCCAGCAGCTCCGGGACAGGACTCTATGGCTACACCTTC. It encodes CASSSGTGLYGYTF.

A remark on this clone: A read error may produce the germline difference seen at one junction end. The chain combines TRBV18 with TRBJ2-4; D unresolved. Germline loops: CDR1 KGHSH, CDR2 LQKENI. The length of the CDR3 is 13 residues. The CDR3 here is CASSPFPENSQYF. The CDR3 DNA sequence: TGTGCCAGCTCACCATTTCCCGAAAACAGTCAGTACTTC.

The chain employs TRBV7-9 and TRBJ2-2; D remains ambiguous. The CDR3 contains 17 residues. Germline V gene lookup returns CDR1 SEHNR and CDR2 FQNEAQ (reference sequence). V lost 5 bases and J lost 4, with 20 bases in between. As DNA, the CDR3 is TGTGCCAGCAGCCCGACTTCCGGATCCTCTTTCACCGGGGAGCTGTTTTTT. Translation gives CASSPTSGSSFTGELFF.

The chain couples TRBV7-2 to TRBJ1-1; TRBD1 matches at 7 bases. This CDR3 is built from 15 residues. Trimming at V came to 3 bases and at J to 4 bases, leaving 8 bases not matched to a gene. CDR1 is SGHTA, CDR2 FQGNSA, per germline. This chain's CDR3 is CASSFSGGTGTEAFF. The CDR3 DNA is TGTGCCAGCAGCTTCTCAGGGGGAACTGGCACTGAAGCTTTCTTT.

V and J are TRBV6-1 and TRBJ1-3; D remains ambiguous. The ends were cut back, 4 bases at V and 0 bases at J, with 13 bases in the middle. The CDR3 extends over 16 amino acids. CDR1 is MNHNS and CDR2 is SASEGT in the germline V gene. The CDR3 coding sequence is TGTGCCAGCAGTGCCTCGACTCCTGGCTCTGGAAACACCATATATTTT. Translated, it gives CASSASTPGSGNTIYF.

V and J are TRBV6-4 and TRBJ2-3, with 9 bases matching TRBD1. Per the germline V gene, CDR1 is MRHNA and CDR2 is SNTAGT. This CDR3 region has 16 residues. With V trimmed by 6 bases and J by 4 bases, 11 bases remained unmatched. CDR3 protein: CASSPPGQGVADTQYF. In DNA, the CDR3 is TGTGCCAGCAGCCCACCGGGACAGGGTGTCGCAGATACGCAGTATTTT.

The V gene is TRBV28, the J gene TRBJ2-7; 7 nucleotides match TRBD1. Germline CDR1 reads MDHEN; CDR2 reads SYDVKM. CDR3 length: 13 residues. Trimming took 5 bases from V and 7 from J; bases not matched to a gene: 8. The CDR3 spells CASSPDRVKEQYV. The DNA for the CDR3 is TGTGCCAGCAGTCCTGACAGGGTGAAAGAGCAGTACGTC.

The chain is built from TRBV2 and TRBJ1-2; D unresolved. CDR1 and CDR2 (germline): SNHLY, FYNNEI. The CDR3 has 13 residues. Trimming removed 1 base at V and 2 bases at J, with 5 bases between. CDR3 amino acids: CASSEGPNYGYTF. CDR3 in DNA: TGTGCCAGCAGTGAAGGGCCGAACTATGGCTACACCTTC.

Turning to this clone: This CDR3 is also generated by other DNA sequences in the sample. The chain is built from TRBV28 and TRBJ1-1, with unresolved D. V was pared by 3 bases and J by 0 bases, with 8 bases between. The CDR3 consists of 14 residues. The germline CDR1 and CDR2 sequences are MDHEN and SYDVKM. CDR3 sequence: CASSLRGMNTEAFF. The CDR3 coding sequence is TGTGCCAGCAGTTTGCGGGGTATGAACACTGAAGCTTTCTTT.

The CDR3, as DNA: TGTGCCAGCAGCGTAGGCGGAGGGGGCTTGGAGACCCAGTACTTC. This gives the protein CASSVGGGGLETQYF. This chain uses TRBV9 with TRBJ2-5, with D possibly TRBD1 on 7 matching bases. The length of the CDR3 is 15 residues. V shed 0 bases and J shed 5 bases, with 14 bases lying between them. CDR1 and CDR2 from the germline V gene are SGDLS and YYNGEE.

The chain recombines TRBV19 with TRBJ1-6, with D perhaps TRBD1 (6 bases). The CDR3 sequence is 14 residues long. Looked up from germline, CDR1 is LNHDA and CDR2 is SQIVND (reference sequence). V was pared by 2 bases and J by 7 bases, with 9 bases between. CDR3 sequence: CASSIHRENSPLHF. CDR3 DNA sequence: TGTGCCAGTAGTATACACAGGGAGAATTCACCCCTCCACTTT.

A note on this clone: A junction boundary mismatches the germline segment, possibly from a read error. The J gene is TRBJ2-6, the V gene TRBV30; possible D gene TRBD1, 7 bases. This CDR3 has 18 amino acids. Germline CDR1 and CDR2: GTSNPN and SVGIG (reference sequence). DNA of the CDR3: TGTGCCTGGAGTGTACCTGGCAGGGGGGTCTCTGGGGCCAACGGCCTGACTTTC. It translates to CAWSVPGRGVSGANGLTF.

This sequence joins TRBV28 and TRBJ1-5, with 9 bases aligning to TRBD1. J was trimmed by 5 bases and V by 3 bases; bases with no gene match: 11. This CDR3 region has 17 residues. CDR1 MDHEN and CDR2 SYDVKM come from the germline V gene. The CDR3, as DNA: TGTGCCAGCAGTTTCGTTTTGGGACAGGGAACTCATCAGCCCCAGCATTTT. It is translated as CASSFVLGQGTHQPQHF.

This clone appeared once. V is TRBV7-8 and J is TRBJ2-7; TRBD1 matches at 7 bases. Trimming removed 1 base from V and 4 bases from J; junction bases left unmatched: 4. CDR1 is SGHVS and CDR2 is FQNEAQ in the germline V gene. This CDR3 region has 14 residues. CDR3 DNA sequence: TGTGCCAGCAGCTTAGAGGACAGGCGGTACGAGCAGTACGTC. It is translated as CASSLEDRRYEQYV.

This clone was detected only a few times. The chain carries TRBV7-9 and TRBJ2-1; TRBD1 agrees at 9 bases. Germline loops: CDR1 SEHNR, CDR2 FQNEAQ (reference sequence). This CDR3 has 15 residues. V trimming: 2 bases; J trimming: 8 bases; junction bases outside the gene matches: 7. This chain's CDR3 is CASSLSYRGPDEQFF. The CDR3 DNA sequence: TGTGCCAGCAGCTTATCATACAGGGGGCCTGATGAGCAGTTCTTC. The entire variable domain, with the rest obtained from reference TRBV7-9 and TRBJ2-1, is as follows: DTGVSQNPRHKITKRGQNVTFRCDPISEHNRLYWYRQTLGQGPEFLTYFQNEAQLEKSRLLSDRFSAERPKGSFSTLEIQRTEQGDSAMYLCASSLSYRGPDEQFFGPGTRLTVL.

This chain connects TRBV11-1 to TRBJ2-7; a possible D gene is TRBD2 (6 bases). V was pared by 2 bases and J by 4 bases, with 12 bases between. CDR3 size: 14 residues. CDR1 is SGHAT, CDR2 FQDESV, per germline (reference sequence). The CDR3 loop is CASSLSERAYEQYF. The CDR3 nucleotides read TGTGCCAGCAGCTTAAGCGAGCGGGCTTACGAGCAGTACTTC.

The chain employs TRBV5-5 and TRBJ1-6; 7 nucleotides align to TRBD1. CDR1 SGHKS and CDR2 YYEKEE come from the germline V gene (reference sequence). This CDR3 region has 15 residues. V trimming: 0 bases; J trimming: 10 bases; junction bases outside the gene matches: 7. The CDR3 bases are TGTGCCAGCAGCTTGGCACAGGGGTCTGCCTCACCCCTCCACTTT. Its translation: CASSLAQGSASPLHF.

V gene TRBV4-2 combines with J gene TRBJ1-2, with 8 nucleotides matching TRBD1. Germline CDR1 is LGHNA and CDR2 is YNFKEQ. The CDR3 length is 13 residues. V lost 1 base, J lost 8 bases, and 3 bases stayed unmatched. In DNA, the CDR3 is TGTGCCAGCAGCCAAGGACAGGGGAGCGGCTACACCTTC. It yields the protein CASSQGQGSGYTF.